One sample yielded the 9 T cell receptor beta chains listed below, sequenced in a study of blood T cell repertoires in COVID-19 (TCRdb year 2020). The protocol used for the library was the immunoSEQ multiplex PCR assay. TCRdb limited this immuneACCESS table to in-frame rearrangements with V and J called. A share of clones is missing; checked studies link under half to unresolved V genes, and the rest is unexplained. For this sample there are 200,000 to 250,000 clones; roughly 85% appear just once. Of the sample, approximately 0.89% is held by the ten largest clones. The sample consisted of peripheral blood. These receptors all come from a man aged 35-49 years with acute or convalescent COVID-19.

The chain employs TRBV14 and TRBJ1-3, with 7 bases aligning to TRBD1. Germline V gives CDR1 SGHDN, CDR2 FVKESK. CDR3 length equals 15 residues. Trimming cost V 5 bases and J 1 base; bases outside gene matches: 5. The DNA for the CDR3 is TGTGCCAGCAGCTACAGGGGTGGATCTGGAAACACCATATATTTT. Protein sequence: CASSYRGGSGNTIYF. Together with reference TRBV14 and TRBJ1-3, the CDR3 gives the full variable domain: EAGVTQFPSHSVIEKGQTVTLRCDPISGHDNLYWYRRVMGKEIKFLLHFVKESKQDESGMPNNRFLAERTGGTYSTLKVQPAELEDSGVYFCASSYRGGSGNTIYFGEGSWLTVV.

The chain uses TRBV18 and TRBJ2-5; TRBD1 agrees at 8 bases. This CDR3 has 17 amino acids. With 0 bases clipped from V and 4 bases from J, the junction kept 10 bases outside the gene matches. Germline CDR1 is KGHSH and CDR2 is LQKENI. The CDR3 nucleotides are TGTGCCAGCTCACCACCGGATTACAGGGGGGAATTAGAGACCCAGTACTTC. It specifies CASSPPDYRGELETQYF.

In DNA, the CDR3 is TGTGCCAGCAGCCAAATCGGGTGGGACGAGCAGTACTTC. Protein: CASSQIGWDEQYF. This chain links TRBV3-1 (or the pseudogene TRBV3-2) with TRBJ2-7; D uncertain. This CDR3 has 13 residues. CDR1 is LGHDT, CDR2 YNNKEL, per germline (reference sequence). V was pared by 2 bases and J by 5 bases, with 10 bases between.

The genes are TRBV20-1 and TRBJ2-2, with 9 bases aligning to TRBD2. This CDR3 is built from 15 residues. From germline, CDR1 is DFQATT and CDR2 SNEGSKA (reference sequence). After removal of 3 bases from V and 3 bases from J, the junction contained 5 bases not matched to a gene. CDR3 sequence reads: CSASLRGGYTGELFF. CDR3 nucleotides: TGCAGTGCTAGTCTGCGGGGGGGTTACACCGGGGAGCTGTTTTTT.

V usage is TRBV4-2 and J usage is TRBJ1-3; D gene ambiguous. The germline CDR1 and CDR2 sequences are LGHNA and YNFKEQ. V was pared by 0 bases and J by 4 bases, with 10 bases between. The CDR3 is made up of 15 amino acids. The CDR3 region has the DNA TGTGCCAGCAGCCAAGATCGAGGGTTCGGAAACACCATATATTTT. As protein: CASSQDRGFGNTIYF.

V and J are TRBV5-4 and TRBJ2-5; a weak D match, TRBD1 (5 bases). CDR3 length: 13 residues. V lost 4 bases to trimming and J lost 1 base, with 8 bases between them. Germline CDR1 SGHNT, CDR2 YYREEE (reference sequence). The CDR3 spells CASSPTAQETQYF. The DNA of the CDR3 is TGTGCCAGCAGCCCGACAGCCCAAGAGACCCAGTACTTC.

This chain joins TRBV6-2 or TRBV6-3 and TRBJ2-1; 10 positions match TRBD2. CDR1 MNHEY and CDR2 SVGEGT come from the germline V gene. After removal of 1 base from V and 5 bases from J, the junction contained 2 bases not matched to a gene. This CDR3 contains 15 residues. CDR3: CASSYLGLANNEQFF. The CDR3 DNA sequence: TGTGCCAGCAGTTACTTGGGACTAGCGAACAATGAGCAGTTCTTC.

V usage is TRBV9 and J usage is TRBJ2-3, with TRBD1 identical over 9 bases. The CDR3 is 15 residues long. Germline lookup yields CDR1 SGDLS and CDR2 YYNGEE. Trimming at V came to 3 bases and at J to 5 bases, leaving 7 bases not matched to a gene. The CDR3 nucleotides are TGTGCCAGCAGCGCCGGACAGGGGAGGGGAGATACGCAGTATTTT. Protein sequence: CASSAGQGRGDTQYF.

This clone was recorded once. This sequence joins TRBV9 and TRBJ1-2; 7 bases align to TRBD1. This CDR3 has 11 amino acids. CDR1 is SGDLS and CDR2 is YYNGEE in the germline V gene. Germline trimming cut 3 bases from V and 7 bases from J; bases unmatched to any gene: 0. As DNA, the CDR3 is TGTGCCAGCAGCGGACAGGGTGGCTACACCTTC. It yields the protein CASSGQGGYTF.